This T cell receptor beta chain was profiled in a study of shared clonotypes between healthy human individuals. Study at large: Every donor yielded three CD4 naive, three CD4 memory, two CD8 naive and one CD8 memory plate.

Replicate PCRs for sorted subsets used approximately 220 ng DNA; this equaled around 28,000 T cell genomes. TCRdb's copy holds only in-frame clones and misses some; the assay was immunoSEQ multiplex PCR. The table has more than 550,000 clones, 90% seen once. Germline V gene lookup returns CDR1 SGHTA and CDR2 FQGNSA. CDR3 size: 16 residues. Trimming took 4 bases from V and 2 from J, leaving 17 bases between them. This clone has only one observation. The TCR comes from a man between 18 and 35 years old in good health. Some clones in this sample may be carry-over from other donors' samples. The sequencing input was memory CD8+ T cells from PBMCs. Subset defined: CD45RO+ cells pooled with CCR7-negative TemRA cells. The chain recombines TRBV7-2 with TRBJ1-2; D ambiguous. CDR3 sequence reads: CASSSRVDPRNYGYTF. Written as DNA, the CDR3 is TGTGCCAGCAGCTCCAGAGTCGACCCTCGCAACTATGGCTACACCTTC.